This note documents a single T cell receptor beta chain sequence. Germline values: CDR1 SGHRS, CDR2 YFSETQ. V lost 0 bases and J 1 base, leaving 10 bases between the germline ends. The CDR3 covers 15 residues. The repertoire was sequenced with immunoSEQ multiplex PCR; TCRdb's copy has only in-frame clones and lacks some. The table has tens of thousands of clones, more than 70% seen once. The data were obtained in a study of blood T cell repertoires in COVID-19. Study information: Samples of COVID-19 (acute and convalescent) were obtained from the United States, Italy and Spain.

The chain employs TRBV5-1 and TRBJ1-1; no clear D. Sequencing was performed on peripheral blood. This sequence was found in a woman of 80 years or more with acute or convalescent COVID-19. In DNA, the CDR3 is TGCGCCAGCAGCTTGGACCCGGCGGGGAACACTGAAGCTTTCTTT. Amino acids: CASSLDPAGNTEAFF.